This T cell receptor (beta chain) was identified during a study of blood T cell repertoires in COVID-19 (dated by TCRdb to about 2020). Turning to the overall study: Collaborator samples came from the United States, Italy and Spain and covered acute and convalescent phases of COVID-19. The prospective study material was composed of cDNA or gDNA derived from T cells, B-cell-depleted T cells, or PBMCs. Subjects who had been exposed to COVID-19, were actively infected with it, or had recovered from it provided the deeply sampled blood TCRbeta repertoires that made up the dataset. The repertoires were released in a freely available public database meant as a resource for research on the immune response to SARS-CoV-2. Samples were obtained from the ongoing ImmuneRACE study (first 160 participants) and from roughly 1,300 subjects provided by 6 global collaborators. Sample metadata almost always included a de-identified subject ID, COVID-19 status, age in years and sex. HLA class I and class II types, where available, came from metadata supplied by the sample provider rather than from assay-based typing.

General findings and caveats noted by the study authors: Clinical and demographic metadata were provided uncurated, with the amount varying by source and participant.

The immunoSEQ Assay, a bias-controlled multiplex PCR, was used to amplify TCRbeta CDR3 regions from genomic DNA. Concerning the study's data processing: The number of nucleated cells in each sample was estimated by amplification of reference gene primers within the assay. To quantify the absolute abundance of each unique TCRbeta CDR3 rearrangement, sequence reads were collapsed and filtered. For each sample, productive Simpson clonality was calculated as the square root of Simpson's diversity index over productive rearrangements. TCRdb retrieved this table from immuneACCESS and kept in-frame rearrangements only. Not all clones are present; in checked studies, unresolved V genes account for under half, and no reason is known for the remainder. That table supplies the V and J calls and clone size; D and trimming were determined from the DNA. The table for this sample lists roughly 150,000 clones; roughly 88% of them were counted only once. The biggest ten clones account for about 7.2% of the sample.

As for this clone: The target of this receptor is not known. Qualities for individual bases were not recorded, and no much larger clone is one base off.

Trimming costs V 1 base and J 1 base, and their ends lie 9 bases apart. The germline V gene provides CDR1 SGHDT and CDR2 YYEEEE. The CDR3 covers 15 residues, taking in both the cysteine and the phenylalanine. Only CDR3 DNA is held: 45 bases, read in frame from base 1. The collaborating institutions used their own protocols to collect whole blood in K2EDTA tubes. For TCRbeta analysis, collaborators shipped samples as frozen whole blood, isolated PBMCs, or DNA extracted from either of those sample types. Sequencing was performed on peripheral blood. The TCR was taken from a woman between 50 and 59 years old in a cohort sampled during active or convalescent COVID-19. Recombination linked TRBV5-6 to TRBJ2-4, with TRBD2 perhaps the D gene, on 6 matching bases. The DNA sequence is as follows: TGTGCCAGCAGCTTGAACGGGGGTGCCAAAAACATTCAGTACTTC. Its protein product is CASSLNGGAKNIQYF.